The entry below gives a single T cell receptor (beta chain) sequence along with its context. Its antigen is not yet known. Per-nucleotide qualities are absent, and no much larger clonotype sits a single base away. TCRbeta CDR3 regions were amplified from genomic DNA by means of the immunoSEQ Assay, a bias-controlled multiplex PCR. The authors processed their data as follows. Nucleated cell counts per sample were estimated from amplification of reference gene primers within the assay. Sequence reads were collapsed and filtered to measure the absolute abundance of every unique TCRbeta CDR3 rearrangement. Productive Simpson clonality was computed per sample as the square root of Simpson's diversity index over productive rearrangements. In TCRdb, the immuneACCESS table is reduced to in-frame sequences with V and J assigned. These tables do not hold every clone; where another copy was compared, an unresolved V gene accounts for under half, and the others remain unexplained. D and trimming were read from the DNA, whereas the V and J calls and clone size are those reported in that table. The sample includes roughly 370,000 clones, with about 86% observed a single time. The ten largest clones add up to about 9.4% of the sample.

This sample stems from a study of blood T cell repertoires in COVID-19 (dated by TCRdb to the early 2020s). Turning to the overall study: The collaborator samples originated in the United States, Italy and Spain and spanned the acute and convalescent phases of COVID-19. The material from the prospective study consisted of cDNA or gDNA derived from T cells, B-cell-depleted T cells, or PBMCs. Subjects who had been exposed to COVID-19, were actively infected with it, or had recovered from it provided the deeply sampled blood TCRbeta repertoires that made up the dataset. The repertoires were made available in a free public database intended to serve as a resource for research on the immune response to SARS-CoV-2. Samples came from the ongoing ImmuneRACE study (first 160 participants) plus 1,254 subjects from 6 global collaborators. Nearly every sample came with metadata listing a de-identified subject ID, COVID-19 status, age in years and sex. Where HLA class I and class II types were available, the types were taken from metadata supplied by the sample provider, not from assay-based typing. Results and caveats for the whole study, not just this receptor: How much clinical and demographic metadata was included differed by source and by participant, and the metadata was provided uncurated.

Participants in the prospective study were aged about 18 to 89 years, lived in 20 to 30 United States geographic areas, and enrolled through a virtual design. In the prospective study, cohorts were assigned on the basis of participant-reported clinical history obtained from a screening survey and a study questionnaire. Recovered participants in ImmuneRACE Cohort 3 were defined by two consecutive negative NP/OP PCR tests, clearance by a healthcare professional, or resolution of symptoms. Mobile phlebotomists in the prospective study collected whole blood, serum and a nasopharyngeal or oropharyngeal swab from every participant. Prospective study participants could optionally give additional blood draws and questionnaires over a roughly two-month period. Blood samples from the prospective study were shipped frozen or at room temperature prior to DNA extraction. From cysteine to phenylalanine, the CDR3 is 16 amino acids long. Only CDR3 DNA is held: 48 bases, read in frame from base 1. For this chain, trimming is 6 bases at the V end and 7 bases at the J end, and the number of junction bases without a gene match is 15. Sequences SGHDT (CDR1) and YYEEEE (CDR2) are obtained from the germline V gene.

Rearrangement joined TRBV5-6 to TRBJ1-4; the junction holds 7 bases that match TRBD1. The origin of this receptor is a woman between 45 and 60 years old who had recovered from COVID-19. The specimen was PBMCs or T cells enriched from blood (not recorded which). The DNA is TGTGCCAGCACCCCGTCTACTTGGACAGGCCCTGAAAAACTGTTTTTT. This codes for CASTPSTWTGPEKLFF.